The sequence of this T cell receptor (beta chain) was determined in a study of blood T cells in healthy people across ages. Sample-barcoded 5' priming and a J-beta primer mix drove a second PCR of roughly 7 to 11 cycles. TCRdb re-called the 5' RACE reads with MiXCR, one entry per CDR3 protein. The sample contains about 570,000 distinct CDR3 sequences, roughly 28% of which appear only once. The source material was blood. This TCR derives from a woman aged 70-85 years in good health.

Written as DNA, the CDR3 is TGTGCCAGCAGCTTAGCGACAGGAAGGAACGAGCAGTACTTC. Amino acid sequence: CASSLATGRNEQYF. The chain has TRBV7-9 and TRBJ2-7; a possible D gene is TRBD1 (6 bases). The CDR3 consists of 14 residues. Trimming left V 0 bases short and J 5 bases short, with 11 bases between. The germline CDR1 and CDR2 sequences are SEHNR and FQNEAQ (reference sequence).